This TCR beta chain was sequenced for a study of OX40 agonist ivuxolimab in advanced cancers. Overall study: Of mixed ages from about 20 to 80 and averaging roughly 66 years, the group was roughly 85% male. Study conclusions and caveats: Some nonresponders likewise displayed low normalized T-cell clonal expansion.

Blood got drawn at baseline, again on cycle 4 day 1, and then on cycle 7 day 1. Remarks on this clone: Its antigen remains unidentified.

The table came from immunoSEQ multiplex PCR; TCRdb's copy has only in-frame clones and leaves some out. The sample yields roughly 46,000 clones, about four fifths seen once. CDR3 length: 13 amino acids. Germline V CDR1 and CDR2: SEHNR, FQNEAQ (reference sequence). V was clipped by 7 bases and J by 0 bases, with 9 bases between them. The genes are TRBV7-9 and TRBJ2-5; unclear D gene. The starting material was CD4+ or CD8+ T cells sorted from blood, obtained in a trial of the OX40 agonist ivuxolimab. The clonotype was recovered from an adult with an advanced solid tumor such as melanoma, head and neck, liver or kidney cancer. The CDR3 here is CASTSTYQETQYF. CDR3 nucleotide sequence: TGTGCCAGCACCTCTACGTACCAAGAGACCCAGTACTTC. The full variable domain, its missing parts supplied by reference TRBV7-9 and TRBJ2-5, is DTGVSQNPRHKITKRGQNVTFRCDPISEHNRLYWYRQTLGQGPEFLTYFQNEAQLEKSRLLSDRFSAERPKGSFSTLEIQRTEQGDSAMYLCASTSTYQETQYFGPGTRLLVL.